This TCR beta chain was recorded in a study of tumor-infiltrating lymphocytes in oesophageal squamous cell carcinoma. Comments on this clonotype: Possible read error: a much larger clone is one base away.

From the PCR reads, TCRdb called clonotypes with MiXCR, one entry per CDR3 protein. Of about 25,000 distinct CDR3 sequences in the sample, around 38% were seen once. Sequencing was carried out using esophageal tumor tissue. This receptor was identified in a male donor with esophageal squamous cell carcinoma.

CDR3 in amino acids: CASSFWNTEAFF. In DNA form, the CDR3 reads TGTGCCAGCAGTTTTTGGAACACTGAAGCTTTCTTT. The V call is TRBV28, the J call TRBJ1-1; no clear D. Germline lookup yields CDR1 MDHEN and CDR2 SYDVKM. This CDR3 comprises 12 residues. V was pared by 3 bases and J by 1 base, with 3 bases between. The full variable domain, rest sourced from reference TRBV28 and TRBJ1-1, is DVKVTQSSRYLVKRTGEKVFLECVQDMDHENMFWYRQDPGLGLRLIYFSYDVKMKEKGDIPEGYSVSREKKERFSLILESASTNQTSMYLCASSFWNTEAFFGQGTRLTVV.